These 24 T cell receptor beta chains share one sample of origin, sequenced in a study of response to subunit inactivated influenza vaccine. In TCRdb, the RT-PCR reads were re-called with MiXCR into one record per CDR3 protein. The sample shows roughly 460,000 distinct CDR3 sequences, 9.5% to 13% of them seen only once. The specimen comprised PBMCs from blood, sampled more than 35 days after vaccination. These receptors were collected from a man between 45 and 60 years old who received an inactivated influenza vaccine.

This clonotype was observed a few times. The chain links TRBV12-3 or TRBV12-4 to TRBJ2-7; weak D call: TRBD2 (5 bases). Trimming pared 5 bases from V and 2 bases from J, leaving 13 bases between. The CDR3 is made up of 14 amino acids. CDR3 in DNA: TGTGCCAGCAGTCCTACTAGGCGGACCTACGAGCAGTACTTC. Protein product: CASSPTRRTYEQYF.

This clonotype was counted ten times or more. V and J are TRBV12-3 or TRBV12-4 and TRBJ2-1, with D unresolved. CDR3 length equals 15 residues. The V end lost 2 bases, the J end lost 6 bases, and 14 bases lay between the germline ends. CDR3 sequence reads: CASSLQWEIANEQFF. The CDR3 DNA sequence: TGTGCCAGCAGTTTACAGTGGGAAATCGCCAATGAGCAGTTCTTC.

The rearrangement joins TRBV5-1 to TRBJ2-5, with D possibly being TRBD2 (5 bases). The germline V gene has CDR1 SGHRS and CDR2 YFSETQ. The CDR3 runs to 15 residues. V was cut by 4 bases and J by 4 bases, with 17 bases left in between. The CDR3 reads CASSAGNPRVETQYF. The CDR3, as DNA: TGCGCCAGCAGCGCCGGGAACCCCCGAGTAGAGACCCAGTACTTC.

This clonotype has more than one count but fewer than ten. The chain joins TRBV11-2 to TRBJ2-3, with 7 bases lining up with TRBD2. With 0 bases clipped from V and 5 bases from J, the junction kept 11 bases outside the gene matches. This CDR3 has 17 residues. Germline V lookup: CDR1 SGHAT, CDR2 FQNNGV. In DNA, the CDR3 is TGTGCCAGCAGCTTAGAAGGGTGGGAGGGCCGTCTAGATACGCAGTATTTT. It is translated as CASSLEGWEGRLDTQYF.

The gene calls are TRBV6-2 or TRBV6-3 and TRBJ2-1; TRBD2 aligns across 13 bases. Per the germline V gene, CDR1 is MNHEY and CDR2 is SVGEGT. This CDR3 spans 15 amino acids. With V trimmed by 6 bases and J by 7 bases, 6 bases remained unmatched. The CDR3 DNA reads TGTGCCAGCAGGTCACTAGCGGGAGGGATTAATGAGCAGTTCTTC. Protein sequence: CASRSLAGGINEQFF.

V usage is TRBV20-1 and J usage is TRBJ2-1, with 9 bases identical to TRBD2. The junction had 7 bases not matched to a gene; V was cut back by 4 bases and J by 9 bases. Germline assignment: CDR1 DFQATT and CDR2 SNEGSKA (reference sequence). The CDR3 runs to 13 residues. The CDR3 loop reads CSAKRQAGGEQFF. The DNA for the CDR3 is TGCAGTGCTAAGCGGCAAGCGGGGGGTGAGCAGTTCTTC.

This clonotype was recorded a few times. V and J are TRBV29-1 and TRBJ2-7, with 9 bases that match TRBD1. Trimming removed 7 bases from V and 4 bases from J; junction bases left unmatched: 5. The germline V gene has CDR1 SQVTM and CDR2 ANQGSEA. The length of the CDR3 is 12 residues. The CDR3 spells CSAGTGTYEQYF. The CDR3 DNA reads TGCAGCGCCGGGACAGGGACGTACGAGCAGTACTTC.

This clonotype was picked up many times. The genes are TRBV29-1 and TRBJ2-5; a weak D match, TRBD1 (6 bases). The V gene lost 7 bases and the J gene lost 5 bases, with 14 bases spanning the gap. CDR1 SQVTM and CDR2 ANQGSEA come from the germline V gene. The CDR3 has 12 amino acids. CDR3 bases: TGCAGCGCTACTCTGGGGGCTGAGACCCAGTACTTC. This sequence encodes CSATLGAETQYF. The full variable domain, rest sourced from reference TRBV29-1 and TRBJ2-5, is SAVISQKPSRDICQRGTSLTIQCQVDSQVTMMFWYRQQPGQSLTLIATANQGSEATYESGFVIDKFPISRPNLTFSTLTVSNMSPEDSSIYLCSATLGAETQYFGPGTRLLVL.

This clonotype has at least ten counts. The chain employs TRBV29-1 and TRBJ2-7; TRBD1 matches at 7 bases. This CDR3 comprises 14 residues. V trimming: 4 bases; J trimming: 4 bases; junction bases outside the gene matches: 10. Germline assignment: CDR1 SQVTM and CDR2 ANQGSEA. Here the CDR3 reads CSVAVRQGIYEQYF. The CDR3 bases are TGCAGCGTTGCGGTCAGACAGGGTATATACGAGCAGTACTTC.

At least ten counts were recorded for this clonotype. V gene TRBV5-1 combines with J gene TRBJ1-1; D call uncertain. Germline CDR1 reads SGHRS; CDR2 reads YFSETQ. CDR3 size: 14 residues. Trimming pared 0 bases from V and 1 base from J, leaving 7 bases between. CDR3 DNA: TGCGCCAGCAGCTTGGAACAGAAGAACACTGAAGCTTTCTTT. Protein: CASSLEQKNTEAFF.

This clonotype was counted at least ten times. J is TRBJ2-2 and V is TRBV6-5, with 8 bases matching TRBD2. V trimming: 2 bases; J trimming: 6 bases; junction bases outside the gene matches: 8. The CDR3 spans 16 residues. Germline V gives CDR1 MNHEY, CDR2 SVGAGI. The CDR3 sequence: CASSYRAGAGSGELFF. CDR3 DNA: TGTGCCAGCAGTTACCGAGCGGGAGCAGGGTCCGGGGAGCTGTTTTTT.

This clonotype was seen more than once but under ten times. The J gene is TRBJ2-1, the V gene TRBV5-6; D may be TRBD1 (6 bases). This CDR3 is built from 14 residues. CDR1 SGHDT and CDR2 YYEEEE come from the germline V gene. The germline V and J ends were trimmed by 0 bases and 15 bases, with 19 bases remaining between them. CDR3 nucleotide sequence: TGTGCCAGCAGCTTGGTTGTGGTAGGAGACAGGCCGTTCTTC. Amino acid sequence: CASSLVVVGDRPFF.

The CDR3 here is CASNRLAGVYETQYF. The DNA for the CDR3 is TGTGCCAGCAATCGACTAGCGGGGGTTTATGAGACCCAGTACTTC. The chain links TRBV12-3 or TRBV12-4 to TRBJ2-5; the match to TRBD2 covers 12 bases. J gave up 5 bases and V 7 bases, and 8 bases lay outside the gene matches. CDR3 length: 15 amino acids.

V gene TRBV7-9 combines with J gene TRBJ2-3; D might be TRBD1 (7 bases). The CDR3 spans 17 residues. V lost 5 bases and J 4 bases, leaving 22 bases between the germline ends. Germline values: CDR1 SEHNR, CDR2 FQNEAQ (reference sequence). As DNA, the CDR3 is TGTGCCAGCAGCCCTTTTAGGGGGCGGGATAACGCAGATACGCAGTATTTT. Amino acid sequence: CASSPFRGRDNADTQYF.

The rearrangement links TRBV9 to TRBJ1-6; tentative D call: TRBD1 (5 bases). Trimming removed 0 bases at V and 9 bases at J, with 10 bases between. This CDR3 has 14 residues. Germline CDR1 SGDLS, CDR2 YYNGEE. The CDR3 here is CASSVVGLPSPLHF. The CDR3 DNA sequence: TGTGCCAGCAGCGTAGTGGGACTTCCTTCACCCCTCCACTTT.

In its sample, this clonotype was seen many times. The V and J genes are TRBV7-9 and TRBJ2-1; TRBD1 or TRBD2 may be the D gene (6 bases each). Looked up from germline, CDR1 is SEHNR and CDR2 is FQNEAQ (reference sequence). The CDR3 is 16 residues long. V shed 3 bases and J shed 7 bases, with 19 bases lying between them. The CDR3 bases are TGTGCCAGCAGCTTGGGGGCCCCCAGGGGAGGAAATGAGCAGTTCTTC. Protein product: CASSLGAPRGGNEQFF.

The V and J genes are TRBV27 and TRBJ2-6; 7 bases align to TRBD2. Germline CDR1 reads MNHEY; CDR2 reads SMNVEV (reference sequence). There are 16 residues in the CDR3. V was clipped by 7 bases and J by 2 bases; unmatched bases: 8. The CDR3 DNA reads TGTGCCAGCACTGTCTGGGGGGGGACTGGGGCCAACGTCCTGACTTTC. It translates to CASTVWGGTGANVLTF.

This clonotype was found many times. The V and J genes are TRBV7-9 and TRBJ1-6, with D possibly TRBD1 on 5 matching bases. The V and J ends lost 8 bases and 14 bases respectively, with 10 bases between them. In germline, CDR1 is SEHNR, CDR2 FQNEAQ (reference sequence). The CDR3 sequence is 10 residues long. Here the CDR3 DNA reads TGTGCCAGCGCTGGGGGGTCCCTCCACTTT. Its protein product is CASAGGSLHF.

This clonotype was counted at least ten times. The genes are TRBV7-9 and TRBJ2-7; D is perhaps TRBD2 (5 bases). Trimming shortened V by 3 bases and J by 0 bases, and 9 bases separated the two germline ends. Germline CDR1 and CDR2: SEHNR and FQNEAQ (reference sequence). The CDR3 is made up of 14 amino acids. In nucleotides, the CDR3 is TGTGCCAGCAGCTTGAATAGCGTCTCCTACGAGCAGTACTTC. It specifies CASSLNSVSYEQYF.

This clonotype was seen at least ten times. CDR3 DNA: TGCAGTGCTAGCAGGAACACTGAAGCTTTCTTT. The encoded protein is CSASRNTEAFF. The chain joins TRBV20-1 to TRBJ1-1; no definite D call. CDR1 and CDR2 (germline): DFQATT, SNEGSKA (reference sequence). The CDR3 consists of 11 residues. Trimming took off 3 bases at V and 1 base at J, with 3 bases between the two ends.

This clonotype was observed a few times. This chain links TRBV12-3 or TRBV12-4 with TRBJ2-1; possibly TRBD2 for D (6 bases). The CDR3 is 17 residues long. Trimming removed 3 bases at V and 1 base at J, with 16 bases between. As DNA, the CDR3 is TGTGCCAGCAGTTTCTCCCCTGGGCGGGGATCCTACAATGAGCAGTTCTTC. Encoded protein: CASSFSPGRGSYNEQFF.

The V call is TRBV20-1, the J call TRBJ1-5; D is undetermined. The CDR3 is 15 amino acids. The germline V and J ends were trimmed by 3 bases and 1 base, with 13 bases remaining between them. Germline CDR1 DFQATT, CDR2 SNEGSKA (reference sequence). CDR3 sequence (DNA): TGCAGTGCTAGCCCCCAGCCCCGCAGCAATCAGCCCCAGCATTTT. This sequence encodes CSASPQPRSNQPQHF.

This clonotype was counted at least ten times. The chain recombines TRBV7-9 with TRBJ2-1; 10 nucleotides agree with TRBD1. Germline assignment: CDR1 SEHNR and CDR2 FQNEAQ (reference sequence). Germline trimming cut 1 base from V and 7 bases from J; bases unmatched to any gene: 4. This CDR3 comprises 15 residues. This chain's CDR3 is CASSLVGTGANEQFF. CDR3 coding DNA: TGTGCCAGCAGCTTAGTGGGGACAGGGGCGAATGAGCAGTTCTTC.

The chain couples TRBV5-1 to TRBJ2-4; perhaps TRBD1 as D (5 bases). CDR3 length: 16 amino acids. V lost 3 bases and J lost 5, with 18 bases in between. Per the germline V gene, CDR1 is SGHRS and CDR2 is YFSETQ. The CDR3 loop reads CASSSLVNRPQNIQYF. As DNA, the CDR3 is TGCGCCAGCAGCTCGCTGGTGAACAGGCCCCAAAACATTCAGTACTTC.